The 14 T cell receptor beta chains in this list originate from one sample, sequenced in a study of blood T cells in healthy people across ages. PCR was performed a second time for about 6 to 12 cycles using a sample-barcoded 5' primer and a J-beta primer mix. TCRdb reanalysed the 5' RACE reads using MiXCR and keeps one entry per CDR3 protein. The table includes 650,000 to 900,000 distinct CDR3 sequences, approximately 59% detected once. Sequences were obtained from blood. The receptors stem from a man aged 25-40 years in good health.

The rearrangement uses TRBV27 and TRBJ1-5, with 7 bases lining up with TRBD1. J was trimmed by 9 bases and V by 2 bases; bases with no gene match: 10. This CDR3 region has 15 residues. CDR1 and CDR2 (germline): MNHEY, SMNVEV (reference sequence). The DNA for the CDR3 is TGTGCCAGCAGTTTAAGCCAGGGGGTTGGTCGGCCCCAGCATTTT. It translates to CASSLSQGVGRPQHF.

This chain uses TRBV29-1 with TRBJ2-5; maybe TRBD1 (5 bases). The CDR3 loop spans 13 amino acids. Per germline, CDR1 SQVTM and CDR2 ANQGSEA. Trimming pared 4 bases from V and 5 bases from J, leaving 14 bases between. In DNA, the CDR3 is TGCAGCGTTGGCAGGGCCTCGAGGGAGACCCAGTACTTC. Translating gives CSVGRASRETQYF. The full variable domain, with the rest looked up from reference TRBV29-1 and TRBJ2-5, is SAVISQKPSRDICQRGTSLTIQCQVDSQVTMMFWYRQQPGQSLTLIATANQGSEATYESGFVIDKFPISRPNLTFSTLTVSNMSPEDSSIYLCSVGRASRETQYFGPGTRLLVL.

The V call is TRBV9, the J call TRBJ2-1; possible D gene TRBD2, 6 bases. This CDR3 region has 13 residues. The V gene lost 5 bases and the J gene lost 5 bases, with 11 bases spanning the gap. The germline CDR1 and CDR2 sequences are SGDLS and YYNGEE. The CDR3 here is CASRGRGDNEQFF. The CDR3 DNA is TGTGCCAGCAGGGGGCGGGGTGACAATGAGCAGTTCTTC.

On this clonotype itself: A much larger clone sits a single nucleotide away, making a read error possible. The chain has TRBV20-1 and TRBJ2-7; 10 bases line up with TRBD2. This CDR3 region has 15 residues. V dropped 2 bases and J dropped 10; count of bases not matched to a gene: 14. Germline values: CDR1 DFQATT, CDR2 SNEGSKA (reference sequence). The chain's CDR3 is CSARIGAGGREAQYF. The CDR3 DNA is TGCAGTGCTAGAATTGGAGCGGGGGGGCGGGAGGCCCAGTACTTC.

This CDR3 reads CASTEQRNTEAFF. CDR3 bases: TGTGCCAGCACCGAACAGCGGAACACTGAAGCTTTCTTT. V usage is TRBV6-6 and J usage is TRBJ1-1; D unclear. The CDR3 is 13 amino acids. Germline V gene lookup returns CDR1 MNHNY and CDR2 SVGAGI (reference sequence). The germline V and J ends were trimmed by 7 bases and 1 base, with 10 bases remaining between them.

The CDR3 sequence is CASSFGTGVWGPLHF. The CDR3 DNA follows: TGTGCCAGCAGCTTCGGGACAGGGGTGTGGGGACCCCTCCACTTT. The V and J genes are TRBV7-2 and TRBJ1-6, with 10 bases fitting TRBD1. The length of the CDR3 is 15 residues. The junction had 8 bases not matched to a gene; V was cut back by 3 bases and J by 12 bases. The V gene's germline CDR1 is SGHTA and CDR2 FQGNSA.

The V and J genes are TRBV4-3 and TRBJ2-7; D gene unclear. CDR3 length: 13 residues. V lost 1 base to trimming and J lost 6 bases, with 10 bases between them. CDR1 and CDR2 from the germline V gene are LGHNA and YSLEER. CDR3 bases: TGCGCCAGCAGCCAAGCGAGGTGGGCCGAGCAGTACTTC. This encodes CASSQARWAEQYF.

As DNA, the CDR3 is TGTGCCAGCAGCGGGGACAGGGAGACAGATACGCAGTATTTT. Its protein product is CASSGDRETDTQYF. The V gene is TRBV3-1, the J gene TRBJ2-3, with 9 nucleotides matching TRBD1. V trimming: 5 bases; J trimming: 3 bases; junction bases outside the gene matches: 3. Germline V gives CDR1 LGHDT, CDR2 YNNKEL (reference sequence). The CDR3 consists of 14 residues.

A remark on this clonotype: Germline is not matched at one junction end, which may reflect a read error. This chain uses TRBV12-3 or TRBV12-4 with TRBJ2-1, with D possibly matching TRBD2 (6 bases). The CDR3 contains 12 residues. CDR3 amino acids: CACRPGANEQFF. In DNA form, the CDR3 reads TGTGCCTGCAGACCGGGAGCTAATGAGCAGTTCTTC.

The CDR3, as DNA: TGCAGTGCTGTCCGGACGGACACTGTTTATGGCTACACCTTC. It translates to CSAVRTDTVYGYTF. The chain carries TRBV20-1 and TRBJ1-2, with D maybe TRBD1 (5 bases). V shed 5 bases and J shed 5 bases, with 18 bases lying between them. Germline lookup yields CDR1 DFQATT and CDR2 SNEGSKA (reference sequence). This CDR3 comprises 14 residues.

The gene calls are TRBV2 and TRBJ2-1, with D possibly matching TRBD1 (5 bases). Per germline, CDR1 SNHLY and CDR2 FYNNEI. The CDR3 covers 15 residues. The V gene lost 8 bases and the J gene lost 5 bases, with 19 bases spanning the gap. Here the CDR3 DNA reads TGTGCCAGCCAAGCGAGCCGGACAAATAACAATGAGCAGTTCTTC. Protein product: CASQASRTNNNEQFF. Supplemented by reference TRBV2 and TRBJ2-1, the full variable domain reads EPEVTQTPSHQVTQMGQEVILRCVPISNHLYFYWYRQILGQKVEFLVSFYNNEISEKSEIFDDQFSVERPDGSNFTLKIRSTKLEDSAMYFCASQASRTNNNEQFFGPGTRLTVL.

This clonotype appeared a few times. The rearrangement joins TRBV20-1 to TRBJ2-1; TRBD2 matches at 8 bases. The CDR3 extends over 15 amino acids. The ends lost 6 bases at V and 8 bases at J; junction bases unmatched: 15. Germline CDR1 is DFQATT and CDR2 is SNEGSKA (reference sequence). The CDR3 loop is CSAAPGLGLVHEQFF. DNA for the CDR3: TGCAGTGCGGCGCCGGGACTAGGTTTAGTTCATGAGCAGTTCTTC.

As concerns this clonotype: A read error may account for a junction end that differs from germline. The chain's CDR3 is CASSQEGSRNTRYF. The CDR3 bases are TGTGCCAGCAGCCAGGAGGGGAGTCGAAATACGCGGTATTTT. V usage is TRBV4-2 and J usage is TRBJ2-3; a weak D match, TRBD2 (6 bases). This CDR3 has 14 residues. Per the germline V gene, CDR1 is LGHNA and CDR2 is YNFKEQ.

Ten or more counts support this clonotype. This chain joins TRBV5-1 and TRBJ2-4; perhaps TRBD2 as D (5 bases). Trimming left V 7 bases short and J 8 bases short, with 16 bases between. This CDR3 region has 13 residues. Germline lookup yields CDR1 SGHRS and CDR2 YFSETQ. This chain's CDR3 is CASGTPGNDIQYF. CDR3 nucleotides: TGCGCCAGCGGTACCCCCGGGAACGACATTCAGTACTTC.